The clone carrying this T cell receptor beta chain was seen ten or more times. The antigen remains unidentified. This specimen comes from a study of human T cells and chemical hapten exposure. Across the study: Sensitization used 2% DPC on around 2 cm by around 2 cm upper inner arm skin. Study-level points and caveats: Against controls, expanded TCRs gave rise to significantly more large CDR3 similarity clusters.

V lost 3 bases and J 6 bases, leaving 14 bases between the germline ends. The length of the CDR3 is 13 residues. From germline, CDR1 is DFQATT and CDR2 SNEGSKA (reference sequence). TCRdb itself ran the RACE reads through MiXCR, one entry per CDR3 protein. The sample records 180,000 or so distinct CDR3 sequences, under 30% being singletons. Time point of the sample: patch test 3, about 24 weeks after DPC sensitization. The treatment denotes: therapeutic diphenylcyclopropenone sensitization with weekly scalp DPC. Alopecia patients, 18 to 70 years old and DPC-suitable, served as donors. The specimen comprised whole blood, sampled in connection with sensitization to the hapten diphenylcyclopropenone (DPC). The clonotype comes from a woman aged 35 to 49 with alopecia areata. Some clones in this sample may be carry-over from other donors' samples. This chain joins TRBV20-1 and TRBJ1-1; possibly TRBD1 for D (5 bases). The CDR3 loop is CSASGQGGPEAFF. Written as DNA, the CDR3 is TGCAGTGCTAGCGGGCAGGGAGGGCCTGAAGCTTTCTTT.